A selection of T cell receptor beta chains follows, all from one sample in a study of cytomegalovirus exposure and HLA in healthy donors. Measured with immunoSEQ multiplex PCR; TCRdb has only the in-frame clones, and not every one. The sample records 50,000 to 55,000 clones, roughly 60% being singletons. Sequenced: PBMCs. Receptors were obtained from a human donor in good health. CDR3s include the opening cysteine and the closing phenylalanine or tryptophan. A D gene is named only where the DNA matches it firmly. The size entry is marked missing in some rows and otherwise reads once, few, many or a size class.

j_call clone_size d_call v_call cdr3_nt cdr3_aa
TRBJ2-7 . TRBD1 TRBV10-3 TGTGCCATCAAGACAGGGGACTCCTACGAGCAGTACTTC CAIKTGDSYEQYF
TRBJ1-1 few TRBD1 TRBV30 TGTGCCTGGTCTCAGGGGGTTCAGAACACTGAAGCTTTCTTT CAWSQGVQNTEAFF
TRBJ2-5 . TRBD2 TRBV7-3 TGTGCCAGCAGCTTAGATAGCGGGGGGGCCTCGACCCAGTACTTC CASSLDSGGASTQYF
TRBJ2-3 . . TRBV7-3 TGTGCCAGCAGCGAAAGCGGGGATACGCAGTATTTT CASSESGDTQYF
TRBJ2-7 . . TRBV7-8 TGTGCCAGCAGCTTAGTGGTCCAGGGCGGCTACGAGCAGTACTTC CASSLVVQGGYEQYF
TRBJ1-1 few . TRBV7-2 TGTGCCAGCACCGGACCGGGGGCTGAAGCTTTCTTT CASTGPGAEAFF
TRBJ2-1 . . TRBV4-1 TGCGCCAGCAGCCAAGATCCGGGGGAGGCCTACAATGAGCAGTTCTTC CASSQDPGEAYNEQFF
TRBJ1-4 . . TRBV12-5 TGTGCTAGTGGTTTACCCCCCGGAAAACTGTTTTTT CASGLPPGKLFF
TRBJ2-1 . TRBD2 TRBV30 TGTGCCTGGAGAGGCGGGGGGGCTTACAATGAGCAGTTCTTC CAWRGGGAYNEQFF
TRBJ2-3 . TRBD1 TRBV6-4 TGTGCCAGCAGCAACCGGGACAGGAGCACAGATACGCAGTATTTT CASSNRDRSTDTQYF
TRBJ2-5 . . TRBV5-4 TGTGCCAGCAGCTTTCCGGGCGGGGAGACCCAGTACTTC CASSFPGGETQYF
TRBJ1-1 . TRBD1 TRBV19 TGTGCCAGTAGTTCCTCGACCGGTTGGACAGGGGGAGCCTTCAACACTGAAGCTTTCTTT CASSSSTGWTGGAFNTEAFF
TRBJ1-3 . . TRBV5-1 TGCGCCAGCAGCTTGGGACACGAAGTTTACTCTGGAAACACCATATATTTT CASSLGHEVYSGNTIYF
TRBJ2-5 . . TRBV10-2 TGCGCCAGCACACAGGGAAGGGGGGAGACCCAGTACTTC CASTQGRGETQYF
TRBJ2-5 once TRBD1 TRBV5-1 TGCGCCAGCAGCTTGGAGCCAGGGGGCTTCATTCAAGAGACCCAGTACTTC CASSLEPGGFIQETQYF
TRBJ2-6 . TRBD1 TRBV5-4 TGTGCCAGCAGCTCGATGACAGGGGGCTCGTCTGGGGCCAACGTCCTGACTTTC CASSSMTGGSSGANVLTF
TRBJ2-1 . TRBD1 TRBV11-3 TGTGCCAGCAGCGCCCAAGCCGGGACAGGGAACAATGAGCAGTTCTTC CASSAQAGTGNNEQFF
TRBJ2-7 . . TRBV28 TGTGCCAGCAGTTCAGGGGCTCGGGAGCAGTACTTC CASSSGAREQYF
TRBJ2-1 few TRBD1 TRBV5-1 TGCGCCAGCAGCTTGGCGGACAGGCCGCAGTTCTTC CASSLADRPQFF
TRBJ1-6 few . TRBV2 TGTGCCAGCAGGGGAGGGCCGCAGGATTCACCCCTCCACTTT CASRGGPQDSPLHF
TRBJ2-3 . TRBD2 TRBV5-1 TGCGCCAGCAACCCTTCCGGGACTAGCGGGGGGGGTGGGACAGATACGCAGTATTTT CASNPSGTSGGGGTDTQYF
TRBJ2-2 . TRBD2 TRBV7-2 TGTGCCAGCAGCTTAGCCCTGGGGGGGTCGGGCACCGGGGAGCTGTTTTTT CASSLALGGSGTGELFF
TRBJ1-5 few . TRBV30 TGTGCCTGGAGTTCGGGAGGAGATCAGCCCCAGCATTTT CAWSSGGDQPQHF
TRBJ2-3 . TRBD2 TRBV7-3 TGTGCCAGCAGCTCGGGAACTAGCGGAACGCAGTATTTT CASSSGTSGTQYF
TRBJ2-1 few . TRBV9 TGTGCCAGCAGCGTAGCCACAATTGACAATGAGCAGTTCTTC CASSVATIDNEQFF
TRBJ1-1 . TRBD1 TRBV7-9 TGTGCCAGCAGAGGGGGACAGGTGAACACTGAAGCTTTCTTT CASRGGQVNTEAFF
TRBJ1-1 . TRBD1 TRBV6-5 TGTGCCAGCAGGCTCTACAGGGGCGAAGCTTTCTTT CASRLYRGEAFF